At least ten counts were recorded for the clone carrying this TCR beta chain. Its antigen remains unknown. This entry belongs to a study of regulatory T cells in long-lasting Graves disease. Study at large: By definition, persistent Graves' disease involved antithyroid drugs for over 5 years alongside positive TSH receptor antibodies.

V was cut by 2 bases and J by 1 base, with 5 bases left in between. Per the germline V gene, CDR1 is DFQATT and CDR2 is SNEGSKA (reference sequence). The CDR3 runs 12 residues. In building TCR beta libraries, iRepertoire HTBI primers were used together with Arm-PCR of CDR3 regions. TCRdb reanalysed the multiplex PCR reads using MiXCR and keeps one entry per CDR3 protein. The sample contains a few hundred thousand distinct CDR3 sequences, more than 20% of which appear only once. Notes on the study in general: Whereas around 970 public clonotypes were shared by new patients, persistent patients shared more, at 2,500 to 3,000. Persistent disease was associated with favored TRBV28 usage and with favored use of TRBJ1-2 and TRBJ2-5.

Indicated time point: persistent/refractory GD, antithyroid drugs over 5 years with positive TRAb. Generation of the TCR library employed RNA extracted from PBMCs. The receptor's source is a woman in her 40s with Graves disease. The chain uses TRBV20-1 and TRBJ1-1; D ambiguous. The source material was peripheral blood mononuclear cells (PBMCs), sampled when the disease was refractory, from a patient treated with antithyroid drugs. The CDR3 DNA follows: TGCAGTGCTAGACAGGCGAACACTGAAGCTTTCTTT. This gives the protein CSARQANTEAFF.